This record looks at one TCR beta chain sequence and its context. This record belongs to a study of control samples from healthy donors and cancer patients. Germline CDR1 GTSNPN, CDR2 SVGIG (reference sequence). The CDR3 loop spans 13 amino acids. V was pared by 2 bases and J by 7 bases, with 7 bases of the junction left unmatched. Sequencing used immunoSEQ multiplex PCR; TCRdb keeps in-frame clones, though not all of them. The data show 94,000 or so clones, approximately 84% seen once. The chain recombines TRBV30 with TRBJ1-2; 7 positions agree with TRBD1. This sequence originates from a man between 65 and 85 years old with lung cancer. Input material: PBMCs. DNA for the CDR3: TGTGCCTGGAGTAAAGGGGGCGATAGTGGCTACACCTTC. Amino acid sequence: CAWSKGGDSGYTF.